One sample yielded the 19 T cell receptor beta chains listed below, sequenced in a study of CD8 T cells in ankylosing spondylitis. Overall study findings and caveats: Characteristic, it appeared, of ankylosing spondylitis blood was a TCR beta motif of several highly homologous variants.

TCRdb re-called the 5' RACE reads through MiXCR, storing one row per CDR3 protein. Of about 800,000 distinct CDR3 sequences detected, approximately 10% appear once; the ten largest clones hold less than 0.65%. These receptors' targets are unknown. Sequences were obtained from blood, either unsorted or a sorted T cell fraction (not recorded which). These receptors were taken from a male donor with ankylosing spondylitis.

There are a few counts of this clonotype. CDR3 amino acids: CASSLEGTGGHEQFF. CDR3 coding DNA: TGTGCCAGCAGCTTAGAGGGGACAGGGGGACACGAGCAGTTCTTC. The chain has TRBV7-8 and TRBJ2-1; 11 bases line up with TRBD1. The V and J ends lost 1 base and 10 bases, in that order; junction bases with no gene match: 6. The CDR3 length is 15 residues. Per germline, CDR1 SGHVS and CDR2 FQNEAQ. The full variable domain, in which reference TRBV7-8 and TRBJ2-1 provide the parts outside the CDR3, is GAGVSQSPRYKVAKRGQDVALRCDPISGHVSLFWYQQALGQGPEFLTYFQNEAQLDKSGLPSDRFFAERPEGSVSTLKIQRTQQEDSAVYLCASSLEGTGGHEQFFGPGTRLTVL.

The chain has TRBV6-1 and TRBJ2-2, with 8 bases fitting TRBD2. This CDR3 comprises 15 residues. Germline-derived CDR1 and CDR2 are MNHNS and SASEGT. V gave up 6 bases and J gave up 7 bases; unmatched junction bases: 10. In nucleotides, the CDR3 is TGTGCCAGCAGCCGGGGGGGGGCGTTGGTCGGGGAGCTGTTTTTT. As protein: CASSRGGALVGELFF.

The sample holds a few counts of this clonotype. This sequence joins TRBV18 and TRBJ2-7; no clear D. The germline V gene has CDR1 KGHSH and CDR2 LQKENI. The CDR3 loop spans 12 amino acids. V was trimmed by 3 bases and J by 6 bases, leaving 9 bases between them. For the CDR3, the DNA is TGTGCCAGCTCACCGACTTCCCGCGAGCAGTACTTC. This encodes CASSPTSREQYF. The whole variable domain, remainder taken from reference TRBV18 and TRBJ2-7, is NAGVMQNPRHLVRRRGQEARLRCSPMKGHSHVYWYRQLPEEGLKFMVYLQKENIIDESGMPKERFSAEFPKEGPSILRIQQVVRGDSAAYFCASSPTSREQYFGPGTRLTVT.

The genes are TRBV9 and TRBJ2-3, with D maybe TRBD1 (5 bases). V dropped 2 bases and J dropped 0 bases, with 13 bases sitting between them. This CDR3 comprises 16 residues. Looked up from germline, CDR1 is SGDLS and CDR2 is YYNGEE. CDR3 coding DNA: TGTGCCAGCAGCGTGTTCGGACAAGCCAGCACAGATACGCAGTATTTT. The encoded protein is CASSVFGQASTDTQYF.

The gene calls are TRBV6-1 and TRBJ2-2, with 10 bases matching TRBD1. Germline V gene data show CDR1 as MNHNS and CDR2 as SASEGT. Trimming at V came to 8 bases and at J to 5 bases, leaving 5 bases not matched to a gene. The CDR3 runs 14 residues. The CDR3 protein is CASGRQGATGELFF. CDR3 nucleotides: TGTGCCAGCGGAAGACAGGGGGCGACCGGGGAGCTGTTTTTT.

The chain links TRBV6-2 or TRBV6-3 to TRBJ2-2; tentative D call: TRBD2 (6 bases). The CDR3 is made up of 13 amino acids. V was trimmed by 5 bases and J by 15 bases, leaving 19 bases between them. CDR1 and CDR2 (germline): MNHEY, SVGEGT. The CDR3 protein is CASSPRDWQGLFF. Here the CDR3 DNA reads TGTGCCAGCAGTCCACGGGACTGGCAAGGGTTGTTTTTT.

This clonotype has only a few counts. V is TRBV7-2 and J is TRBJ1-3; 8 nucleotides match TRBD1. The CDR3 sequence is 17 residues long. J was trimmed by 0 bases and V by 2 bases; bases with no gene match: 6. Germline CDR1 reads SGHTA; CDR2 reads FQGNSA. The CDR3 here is CASSLSLTGASGNTIYF. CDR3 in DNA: TGTGCCAGCAGCTTAAGCCTGACAGGGGCCTCTGGAAACACCATATATTTT.

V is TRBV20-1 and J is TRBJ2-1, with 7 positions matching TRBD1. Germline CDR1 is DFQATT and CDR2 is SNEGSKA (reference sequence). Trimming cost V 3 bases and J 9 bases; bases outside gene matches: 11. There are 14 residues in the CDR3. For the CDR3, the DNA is TGCAGTGCTAGGACAGGGTCTCCTTCTCGTGAGCAGTTCTTC. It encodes CSARTGSPSREQFF.

CDR3 in amino acids: CAWTAASSYNEQFF. For the CDR3, the DNA is TGTGCCTGGACGGCGGCTTCTTCATACAATGAGCAGTTCTTC. The rearrangement links TRBV30 to TRBJ2-1; D remains unclear. Trimming took off 4 bases at V and 4 bases at J, with 14 bases between the two ends. This CDR3 has 14 residues. CDR1 and CDR2 (germline): GTSNPN, SVGIG (reference sequence). Based on the CDR3 plus reference TRBV30 and TRBJ2-1, the full variable domain is SQTIHQWPATLVQPVGSPLSLECTVEGTSNPNLYWYRQAAGRGLQLLFYSVGIGQISSEVPQNLSASRPQDRQFILSSKKLLLSDSGFYLCAWTAASSYNEQFFGPGTRLTVL.

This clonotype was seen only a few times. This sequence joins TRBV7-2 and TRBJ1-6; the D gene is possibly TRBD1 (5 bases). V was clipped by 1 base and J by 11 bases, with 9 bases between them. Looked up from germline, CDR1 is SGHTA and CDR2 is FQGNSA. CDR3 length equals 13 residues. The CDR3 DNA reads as TGTGCCAGCAGCTTAGAGATCAGGGCACCCCTCCACTTT. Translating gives CASSLEIRAPLHF.

The CDR3 region has the DNA TGTGCCAGCAGTGCACTAGCGAGAGAGCAGTTCTTC. It encodes CASSALAREQFF. The rearrangement links TRBV2 to TRBJ2-1; 7 positions agree with TRBD2. Trimming removed 4 bases from V and 10 bases from J; junction bases left unmatched: 4. Germline V gene lookup returns CDR1 SNHLY and CDR2 FYNNEI. CDR3 length: 12 amino acids.

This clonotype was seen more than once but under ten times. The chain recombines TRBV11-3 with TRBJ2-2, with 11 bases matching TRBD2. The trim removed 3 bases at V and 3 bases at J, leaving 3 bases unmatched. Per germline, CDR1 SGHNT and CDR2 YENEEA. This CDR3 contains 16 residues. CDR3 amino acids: CASSLVGLADTGELFF. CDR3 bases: TGTGCCAGCAGCTTGGTGGGACTAGCGGACACCGGGGAGCTGTTTTTT. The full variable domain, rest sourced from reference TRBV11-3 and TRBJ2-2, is EAGVVQSPRYKIIEKKQPVAFWCNPISGHNTLYWYLQNLGQGPELLIRYENEEAVDDSQLPKDRFSAERLKGVDSTLKIQPAELGDSAVYLCASSLVGLADTGELFFGEGSRLTVL.

The CDR3 nucleotides read TGTGCCAGCAGTTACTCGACGGACAGGGGGCTTCAGCCCCAGCATTTT. Translated: CASSYSTDRGLQPQHF. This chain connects TRBV6-2 or TRBV6-3 to TRBJ1-5; the match to TRBD1 covers 11 bases. V was pared by 0 bases and J by 6 bases, with 4 bases of the junction left unmatched. Germline V gene sequence: CDR1 MNHEY, CDR2 SVGEGT. CDR3 length: 16 amino acids.

This CDR3 reads CASSYGVGGGYTF. The CDR3 nucleotides read TGTGCCAGCAGTTACGGGGTAGGGGGCGGCTACACCTTC. This chain joins TRBV6-6 and TRBJ1-2; 7 bases are shared with TRBD1. Trimming at V came to 2 bases and at J to 8 bases, leaving 5 bases not matched to a gene. The CDR3 covers 13 residues. Germline CDR1 and CDR2: MNHNY and SVGAGI (reference sequence).

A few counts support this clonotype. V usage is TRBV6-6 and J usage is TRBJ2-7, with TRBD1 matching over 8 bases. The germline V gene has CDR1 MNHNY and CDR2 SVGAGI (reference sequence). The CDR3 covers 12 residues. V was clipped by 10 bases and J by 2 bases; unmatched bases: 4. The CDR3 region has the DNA TGTGCCACTCAGGGGGCGGCCTACGAGCAGTACTTC. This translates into CATQGAAYEQYF.

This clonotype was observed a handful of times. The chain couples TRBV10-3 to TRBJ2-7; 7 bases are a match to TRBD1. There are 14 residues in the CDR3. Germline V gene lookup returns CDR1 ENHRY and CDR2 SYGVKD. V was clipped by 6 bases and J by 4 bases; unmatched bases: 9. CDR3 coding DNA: TGTGCCATCAGGATACAGGGACAGCTTTACGAGCAGTACTTC. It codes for CAIRIQGQLYEQYF.

CDR3 loop: CASSSPGQGGGFSYEQYF. In nucleotides, the CDR3 is TGTGCCAGCAGTTCCCCGGGACAGGGTGGAGGATTCTCCTACGAGCAGTACTTC. The V and J genes are TRBV6-5 and TRBJ2-7; 9 nucleotides line up with TRBD1. Looked up from germline, CDR1 is MNHEY and CDR2 is SVGAGI. With 4 bases clipped from V and 0 bases from J, the junction kept 13 bases outside the gene matches. The CDR3 runs 18 residues.

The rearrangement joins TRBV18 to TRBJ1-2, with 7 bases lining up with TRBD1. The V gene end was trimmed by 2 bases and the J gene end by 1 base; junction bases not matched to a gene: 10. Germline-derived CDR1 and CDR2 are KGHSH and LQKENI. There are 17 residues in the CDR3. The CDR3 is CASSPTPRTGDNYGYTF. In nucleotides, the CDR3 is TGTGCCAGCTCACCAACCCCAAGGACAGGAGATAACTATGGCTACACCTTC.

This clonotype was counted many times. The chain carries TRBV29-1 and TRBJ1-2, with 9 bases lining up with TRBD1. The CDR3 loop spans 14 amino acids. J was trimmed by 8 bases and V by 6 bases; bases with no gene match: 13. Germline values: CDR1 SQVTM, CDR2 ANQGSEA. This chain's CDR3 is CSVHTSGTGFGYTF. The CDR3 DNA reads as TGCAGCGTACATACCTCCGGGACAGGGTTCGGCTACACCTTC.